This passage covers 14 T cell receptor beta chains from one sample sequenced in a study of shared clonotypes between healthy human individuals. Generated by immunoSEQ multiplex PCR, the TCRdb table keeps only in-frame clones and is missing some. The sample includes some 630,000 clones, around 72% of them seen just once. The sequencing sample was made of memory CD4+ T cells sorted from blood. Subset here: CD45RA-negative fraction. Every receptor here comes from a woman in her thirties in good health.

Ten or more counts support this clone. The chain joins TRBV29-1 to TRBJ2-3; D gene uncertain. This CDR3 comprises 13 residues. Germline V gene data show CDR1 as SQVTM and CDR2 as ANQGSEA. V lost 4 bases to trimming and J lost 0 bases, with 8 bases between them. CDR3 DNA sequence: TGCAGCGTTGCCAGAACTAGCACAGATACGCAGTATTTT. This translates into CSVARTSTDTQYF.

The chain uses TRBV27 and TRBJ2-1, with 11 nucleotides matching TRBD2. Per germline, CDR1 MNHEY and CDR2 SMNVEV (reference sequence). V lost 6 bases, J lost 8 bases, and 9 bases stayed unmatched. The length of the CDR3 is 15 residues. The CDR3 region has the DNA TGTGCCAGCAGATCAACTAGCGGGAGTGGCTATGAGCAGTTCTTC. This codes for CASRSTSGSGYEQFF.

The rearrangement joins TRBV10-2 to TRBJ2-7, with a tentative D call TRBD1 (5 bases). Germline V lookup: CDR1 WSHSY, CDR2 SAAADI. The length of the CDR3 is 14 residues. With 6 bases removed from V and 3 bases from J, the gap between germline ends came to 15 bases. Here the CDR3 DNA reads TGCGCCAGCAGGGGAACCATACAGGTCTACGAGCAGTACTTC. Translated, it gives CASRGTIQVYEQYF.

This clone was counted a few times. The chain joins TRBV6-1 to TRBJ1-2; tentative D call: TRBD1 (5 bases). The CDR3 loop spans 15 amino acids. V was trimmed by 7 bases and J by 0 bases, leaving 15 bases between them. Germline CDR1 is MNHNS and CDR2 is SASEGT. CDR3 loop: CASKADSATNYGYTF. The CDR3 DNA sequence: TGTGCCAGCAAGGCCGACAGCGCCACTAACTATGGCTACACCTTC.

The chain has TRBV4-1 and TRBJ2-1; TRBD2 aligns across 9 bases. Trimming removed 3 bases from V and 7 bases from J; junction bases left unmatched: 22. Germline V gene sequence: CDR1 MGHRA, CDR2 YSYEKL. The CDR3 contains 20 residues. For the CDR3, the DNA is TGCGCCAGCAGCCAGATCTTCTCGGTTCAAACGGGACTAGCCTTGAATGAGCAGTTCTTC. This encodes CASSQIFSVQTGLALNEQFF.

The chain carries TRBV7-2 and TRBJ1-1, with no clear D. Trimming cost V 4 bases and J 6 bases, with 15 bases left between them. This CDR3 spans 14 amino acids. The V gene's germline CDR1 is SGHTA and CDR2 FQGNSA. DNA of the CDR3: TGTGCCAGCAGCTCTGGCCCTCGCGGGGCTGAAGCTTTCTTT. Its protein product is CASSSGPRGAEAFF. The full variable domain, its missing parts supplied by reference TRBV7-2 and TRBJ1-1, is GAGVSQSPSNKVTEKGKDVELRCDPISGHTALYWYRQSLGQGLEFLIYFQGNSAPDKSGLPSDRFSAERTGGSVSTLTIQRTQQEDSAVYLCASSSGPRGAEAFFGQGTRLTVV.

This chain links TRBV6-1 with TRBJ1-2; no reliable D call. V gave up 1 base and J gave up 1 base, with 7 bases separating them. This CDR3 comprises 14 residues. Germline V gene data show CDR1 as MNHNS and CDR2 as SASEGT. Written as DNA, the CDR3 is TGTGCCAGCAGTGAAGGCACTGTTAACTATGGCTACACCTTC. This gives the protein CASSEGTVNYGYTF.

J is TRBJ1-2 and V is TRBV29-1; D is perhaps TRBD1 (5 bases). This CDR3 is 13 amino acids long. From germline, CDR1 is SQVTM and CDR2 ANQGSEA. Trimming removed 4 bases from V and 0 bases from J, with 9 bases in between. CDR3 sequence: CSVGGAPNYGYTF. The CDR3 DNA reads as TGCAGCGTTGGAGGGGCCCCTAACTATGGCTACACCTTC.

This chain joins TRBV5-1 and TRBJ1-4, with D unclear. Trimming removed 1 base at V and 10 bases at J, with 14 bases between. The CDR3 length is 14 residues. CDR1 and CDR2 (germline): SGHRS, YFSETQ. The DNA for the CDR3 is TGCGCCAGCAGCTTGTTCTCTGTTTCGGGAAAACTGTTTTTT. Translation: CASSLFSVSGKLFF. Based on the CDR3 plus reference TRBV5-1 and TRBJ1-4, the full variable domain is KAGVTQTPRYLIKTRGQQVTLSCSPISGHRSVSWYQQTPGQGLQFLFEYFSETQRNKGNFPGRFSGRQFSNSRSEMNVSTLELGDSALYLCASSLFSVSGKLFFGSGTQLSVL.

Details on this clone: This CDR3 is also generated by other DNA sequences in the sample. The rearrangement links TRBV5-1 to TRBJ2-5; tentative D call: TRBD2 (5 bases). There are 13 residues in the CDR3. Germline CDR1 reads SGHRS; CDR2 reads YFSETQ. The V end was cut by 2 bases, the J end by 2 bases, with 7 bases between. The CDR3 spells CASSLPGQETQYF. As DNA, the CDR3 is TGCGCCAGCAGCTTACCGGGGCAAGAGACCCAGTACTTC. The variable domain in full, completed from reference TRBV5-1 and TRBJ2-5, reads KAGVTQTPRYLIKTRGQQVTLSCSPISGHRSVSWYQQTPGQGLQFLFEYFSETQRNKGNFPGRFSGRQFSNSRSEMNVSTLELGDSALYLCASSLPGQETQYFGPGTRLLVL.

This clone appeared a few times. J is TRBJ2-4 and V is TRBV28, with D tentatively TRBD2 (6 bases). Trimming pared 2 bases from V and 9 bases from J, leaving 17 bases between. The length of the CDR3 is 15 residues. Germline CDR1 is MDHEN and CDR2 is SYDVKM. The CDR3 sequence: CASSLSRDFGAIQYF. The CDR3 coding sequence is TGTGCCAGCAGTTTAAGCCGGGACTTCGGGGCCATTCAGTACTTC.

V and J are TRBV7-6 and TRBJ2-3, with D unclear. The CDR3 contains 16 residues. The V gene's germline CDR1 is SGHVS and CDR2 FNYEAQ. Trimming removed 3 bases at V and 1 base at J, with 14 bases between. The CDR3 DNA is TGTGCCAGCAGCTTTTCCGGCTCCCTACGCACAGATACGCAGTATTTT. Its translation is CASSFSGSLRTDTQYF.

The V gene is TRBV7-9, the J gene TRBJ2-5; 8 bases are shared with TRBD1. V gave up 6 bases and J gave up 1 base; unmatched junction bases: 7. Per germline, CDR1 SEHNR and CDR2 FQNEAQ (reference sequence). The CDR3 loop spans 15 amino acids. CDR3 DNA: TGTGCCAGCAGTTCGGACAGGGCGGTCCAAGAGACCCAGTACTTC. Translating it yields CASSSDRAVQETQYF. The whole variable domain, filled in from reference TRBV7-9 and TRBJ2-5, reads DTGVSQNPRHKITKRGQNVTFRCDPISEHNRLYWYRQTLGQGPEFLTYFQNEAQLEKSRLLSDRFSAERPKGSFSTLEIQRTEQGDSAMYLCASSSDRAVQETQYFGPGTRLLVL.

This clone was observed a few times. This chain uses TRBV7-3 with TRBJ2-1, with D unresolved. CDR3 size: 16 residues. Germline V lookup: CDR1 SGHTA, CDR2 FQGTGA. The V end lost 4 bases, the J end lost 2 bases, and 15 bases lay between the germline ends. This chain's CDR3 is CASSSDGTAPYNEQFF. In DNA form, the CDR3 reads TGTGCCAGCAGCTCCGATGGTACAGCTCCCTACAATGAGCAGTTCTTC.